A single sample is the source of the 9 T cell receptor beta chains below, sequenced in a study of spatial heterogeneity in lung cancer. Documented time point: sample taken at primary tumor resection. Whole RNA, isolated from tumor, nontumor lung or frozen PBMC, was sequenced without prior sorting. TCRdb used MiXCR to reprocess the 5' RACE reads, holding one entry per CDR3 protein. The profile covers 7,200 or so distinct CDR3 sequences, with 3% to 4.5% appearing a single time and 20% to 30% taken by the ten largest. This specimen was normal lung tissue next to the tumor, taken at surgery. These receptors were obtained from a female donor with early-stage non-small cell lung cancer.

In its sample, this clonotype ranks as medium-sized. The library was built for alpha chains, so this beta chain is an off-target read and its size means little. Here the CDR3 reads CSARGLGRGPYNEQFF. The DNA of the CDR3 is TGCAGTGCTAGAGGATTGGGCAGGGGGCCCTACAATGAGCAGTTCTTC. V gene TRBV20-1 combines with J gene TRBJ2-1, with TRBD1 identical over 8 bases. Germline CDR1 reads DFQATT; CDR2 reads SNEGSKA (reference sequence). CDR3 length equals 16 residues. The V gene end was trimmed by 1 base and the J gene end by 2 bases; junction bases not matched to a gene: 7.

This clonotype was seen many times. Within a library made for alpha chains, this beta chain is off target, and its count is uninformative. The chain is built from TRBV7-3 and TRBJ2-3, with D tentatively TRBD1 (5 bases). Germline V gives CDR1 SGHTA, CDR2 FQGTGA. The CDR3 runs 15 residues. V lost 5 bases and J 1 base, leaving 13 bases between the germline ends. The chain's CDR3 is CASSPDSLGTDTQYF. DNA for the CDR3: TGTGCCAGCAGCCCCGACAGTCTCGGCACAGATACGCAGTATTTT.

This clonotype rates as medium-sized. This beta chain represents an off-target read in a library built for alpha chains; its size is of limited meaning. The chain uses TRBV7-2 and TRBJ1-1; D possibly corresponds to TRBD1 (5 bases). Germline-derived CDR1 and CDR2 are SGHTA and FQGNSA. The CDR3 has 14 residues. V was cut by 10 bases and J by 4 bases, with 19 bases left in between. CDR3 DNA: TGTGCCACCCAGACGACGGGACGGTCCACTGAAGCTTTCTTT. Residues: CATQTTGRSTEAFF.

This clonotype is deemed medium-sized. This beta chain is off target for a library built for alpha chains, so its abundance means little. CDR3 protein: CASSPDPGESYEQYF. The CDR3 coding sequence is TGTGCCAGCAGTCCTGATCCGGGGGAATCCTACGAGCAGTACTTC. This sequence joins TRBV5-4 and TRBJ2-7; D perhaps matches TRBD2 (6 bases). Germline assignment: CDR1 SGHNT and CDR2 YYREEE (reference sequence). Trimming removed 5 bases at V and 1 base at J, with 16 bases between. The CDR3 runs to 15 residues.

At least ten counts were recorded for this clonotype. This beta chain is off target for a library built for alpha chains, so its abundance means little. The chain joins TRBV6-5 to TRBJ2-3; D unclear. The germline V gene encodes CDR1 MNHEY and CDR2 SVGAGI. This CDR3 comprises 14 residues. V lost 8 bases and J lost 6, with 18 bases in between. The CDR3 loop reads CASGRMSVRDTQYF. For the CDR3, the DNA is TGTGCCAGCGGACGGATGTCGGTCCGGGATACGCAGTATTTT.

This clonotype was observed many times. This beta chain represents an off-target read in a library built for alpha chains; its size is of limited meaning. The chain links TRBV28 to TRBJ1-1; D gene uncertain. Trimming removed 7 bases at V and 1 base at J, with 13 bases between. Germline CDR1 reads MDHEN; CDR2 reads SYDVKM. This CDR3 spans 14 amino acids. In nucleotides, the CDR3 is TGTGCCAGCACCCAAATGGGTACGAACACTGAAGCTTTCTTT. Translated, it gives CASTQMGTNTEAFF.

This clonotype is categorized as medium-sized. This beta chain is an off-target read within a library intended for alpha chains, so its frequency means little. The chain employs TRBV3-1 and TRBJ2-7; the match to TRBD2 covers 13 bases. The V gene end was trimmed by 6 bases and the J gene end by 6 bases; junction bases not matched to a gene: 5. Looked up from germline, CDR1 is LGHDT and CDR2 is YNNKEL (reference sequence). This CDR3 region has 14 residues. Written as DNA, the CDR3 is TGTGCCAGCAGTCAACTAGCGGGGGGGCGCGAGCAGTACTTC. This translates into CASSQLAGGREQYF.

This clonotype was recorded many times. A library prepared for alpha chains yielded this beta chain as an off-target read; its size is of little meaning. V and J are TRBV4-2 and TRBJ2-7; D might be TRBD1 or TRBD2, each matching 5 bases. The CDR3 covers 14 residues. Germline CDR1 and CDR2: LGHNA and YNFKEQ. Trimming stripped 6 bases from V and 7 bases from J, with 19 bases between. The CDR3 reads CASRPGPSSGEQYF. CDR3 nucleotides: TGTGCCAGCAGGCCGGGACCGAGCAGTGGGGAGCAGTACTTC.

The sample holds many counts of this clonotype. For a library built for alpha chains, this beta chain is a stray read; little rests on its size. The rearrangement joins TRBV20-1 to TRBJ2-3; weak D call: TRBD1 (5 bases). The V and J ends lost 3 bases and 5 bases respectively, with 9 bases between them. The germline gives CDR1 DFQATT, CDR2 SNEGSKA (reference sequence). This CDR3 contains 12 residues. As DNA, the CDR3 is TGCAGTGCTAGGGCAGGGCAAGATACGCAGTATTTT. It yields the protein CSARAGQDTQYF.